What follows is one T cell receptor beta chain and its context. Its antigen specificity is not known. Per-nucleotide qualities are absent, and no much larger clonotype sits a single base away. Measured from the cysteine to the phenylalanine, the CDR3 is 17 residues long. CDR3 DNA is the only sequence kept; it has 51 bases, read in frame from the first base. Looking up the germline V gene yields CDR1 KGHSH and CDR2 LQKENI. V has 5 bases trimmed and J has 4 bases trimmed; junction bases matching no gene number 11. The sample's treatment or condition label, decoded: 15 to 20 received Ad26.COV2.S at low or high dose, single or two shots; about 5 received placebo; per-sample allocation not given. For vaccine and placebo recipients, the sequenced repertoires came from samples collected on day 63 after the first injection. In Cohort 1b, 25 or so adults aged 18-55 years were enrolled at a single site in Boston, USA, between 29 July and 7 August 2020. Ad26.COV2.S consisted of a replication-incompetent adenovirus type 26 vector by which a prefusion-stabilized SARS-CoV-2 spike protein from the original Wuhan strain was expressed.

This sample was taken from a study of Ad26.COV2.S vaccination and SARS-CoV-2 variants (dated by TCRdb to about 2021). Background for the entire study: Donors in the vaccine arm were drawn from COV1001, a phase I-IIa trial of Ad26.COV2.S in healthy adults that was multicentre, randomized, double-blind and placebo-controlled. Dosing of Ad26.COV2.S was intramuscular, at either 5x10^10 or 1x10^11 viral particles, delivered as one shot or as two shots spaced 56 days apart. TCRbeta repertoire sequencing served as the tool for gauging how specific and how broad the SARS-CoV-2-reactive T cell receptors were following Ad26.COV2.S vaccination. The TCR-sequenced set comprised about 32 samples: about 19 Ad26.COV2.S vaccine recipients, 5 placebo recipients and 8 SARS-CoV-2 convalescent individuals. Trial participants were randomized into five groups of five: low-dose or high-dose Ad26.COV2.S given once or twice, or placebo on both occasions. Throughout the experiments and outcome assessment, investigators stayed blinded to trial group allocation. Broader findings and caveats from the paper: Non-spike TCR breadth was comparable between vaccine and placebo recipients, consistent with the vaccine containing only spike. The authors noted that the TCR breadth and depth analyses may have underestimated total T cell responses. Compared with placebo recipients, Ad26.COV2.S recipients showed higher spike-specific TCR breadth (P = 0.0014). The study lacked the statistical power to compare responses across vaccine doses or regimens. After vaccination, spike-specific CD8+ and CD4+ T cell responses were reported to show substantial breadth.

TCRbeta CDR3 regions were sequenced with the immunoSEQ Assay. After extraction, genomic DNA underwent amplification by bias-controlled multiplex PCR, followed by high-throughput sequencing. Under the source paper's analysis protocol: To quantify the absolute abundance of each unique TCRbeta CDR3 region, sequences were collapsed and filtered. T cell fraction was estimated by normalizing TCRbeta template counts to usable DNA, which was measured by amplifying reference genes present in all nucleated cells. Repertoire TCRs were annotated as SARS-CoV-2-specific when V gene, CDR3 amino acid sequence and J gene were exactly matched to a known reactive TCR set. The reference SARS-CoV-2 TCR set was obtained from MIRA and was filtered for enrichment in COVID-19-positive ImmuneCODE repertoires, whereby public or cross-reactive TCRs were removed. Based on the MIRA antigens, annotated TCRs were further analysed at the level of specific ORF or position within ORF. Depth was the summed frequency of annotated unique rearrangements, while breadth was defined as annotated unique rearrangements over total unique productive rearrangements. Two-sided Wilcoxon rank-sum tests were applied when comparing TCR breadth between groups. TCRdb holds this immuneACCESS table with in-frame rearrangements only. Some clones are missing; in checked studies, unresolved V genes explain under half, and the rest has no known cause. D and trimming were read from the DNA, whereas the V and J calls and clone size are those reported in that table. This sample gives fewer than 500,000 clones in total; 90% of them show up just once. The top ten hold 4.3% of the sample.

The sample consisted of peripheral blood, taken in a trial of Ad26.COV2.S vaccine versus placebo. In this chain, TRBV18 is recombined with TRBJ2-7, and TRBD2 aligns with 13 junction nucleotides. The origin of this receptor is a person between 18 and 60 years old who received the Ad26.COV2.S COVID-19 vaccine or a placebo. CDR3 sequence: CASSLRTSGRGIYEQYF. The DNA is TGTGCCAGCTCATTAAGGACTAGCGGGAGAGGGATTTACGAGCAGTACTTC. Outside the CDR3, residues come from the reference TRBV18 and TRBJ2-7 proteins, so the full variable domain is: NAGVMQNPRHLVRRRGQEARLRCSPMKGHSHVYWYRQLPEEGLKFMVYLQKENIIDESGMPKERFSAEFPKEGPSILRIQQVVRGDSAAYFCASSLRTSGRGIYEQYFGPGTRLTVT.